The clone carrying this T cell receptor beta chain has just a few counts. This sample is drawn from a study of blood T cell repertoires in COVID-19. Turning to the study itself: Samples taken during acute and convalescent COVID-19 were collected in the United States, Italy and Spain. PBMCs, B-cell-depleted T cells, or T cells were the source of the cDNA or gDNA that made up the material.

The CDR3 is 14 amino acids. CDR1 and CDR2 (germline): SGHRS, YFSETQ. V lost 5 bases to trimming and J lost 8 bases; unmatched junction nucleotides: 5. In the original processing: Reference gene primer amplification yielded estimated nucleated cell counts. The table came from immunoSEQ multiplex PCR; TCRdb's copy has only in-frame clones and leaves some out. Clone size and the V and J calls come from that table; the DNA yielded D and trimming. The sample consists of some 170,000 clones, 85% to 90% of them appearing once. The sequenced sample consisted of peripheral blood. The source of this sequence is an older woman with COVID-19, enrolled during active disease. This chain uses TRBV5-1 with TRBJ1-6, with 9 bases aligning to TRBD1. The CDR3 sequence: CASSSRTGDSPLHF. The CDR3, as DNA: TGCGCCAGCAGTAGCAGGACAGGGGATTCACCCCTCCACTTT.